A selection of T cell receptor beta chains follows, all from one sample in a study of regulatory T cells in long-lasting Graves disease. Each CDR3 protein gets one entry after TCRdb re-called the multiplex PCR reads with MiXCR. The top ten clones hold roughly 14% of a sample with about 460,000 distinct CDR3 sequences, 20% to 25% of them seen once. The input for sequencing was peripheral blood mononuclear cells (PBMCs), taken when the disease was refractory, from a patient treated with antithyroid drugs. These receptors all stem from a female donor with Graves disease. Each CDR3 is given with its conserved first and last residue. D genes are given only for firm matches. Some rows mark clone size as missing; the rest say once, few, many or name a class of expanded clone.

clone_size	j_call	d_call	v_call	cdr3_aa	cdr3_nt
many	TRBJ1-6	TRBD1	TRBV7-9	CASSYGQGTNSPLHF	TGTGCCAGCAGCTACGGACAGGGGACGAATTCACCCCTCCACTTT
many	TRBJ1-1	.	TRBV12-3/TRBV12-4	CASNDGNTEAFF	TGTGCCAGCAATGACGGGAACACTGAAGCTTTCTTT
.	TRBJ1-5	TRBD1	TRBV10-3	CAISLRGRGNQPQHF	TGTGCCATCAGCCTCAGGGGCAGGGGGAATCAGCCCCAGCATTTT
many	TRBJ1-1	.	TRBV6-9	CASSYYRMNTEAFF	TGTGCCAGCAGTTATTACAGAATGAACACTGAAGCTTTCTTT
few	TRBJ2-2	.	TRBV28	CASSLPGAGETGELFF	TGTGCCAGCAGCCTACCTGGGGCAGGGGAGACCGGGGAGCTGTTTTTT
.	TRBJ2-7	.	TRBV29-1	CSVDFGRDFHEQYF	TGCAGCGTCGATTTCGGGCGGGACTTCCACGAGCAGTACTTC
.	TRBJ2-7	TRBD2	TRBV12-3/TRBV12-4	CASTGAGEAHEQYF	TGTGCCAGCACAGGAGCGGGAGAAGCCCACGAGCAGTACTTC
.	TRBJ1-2	.	TRBV12-3/TRBV12-4	CASSKPSLRGVLDYTF	TGTGCCAGCAGCAAACCCTCCCTGCGGGGGGTGCTTGACTACACCTTC
many	TRBJ2-5	.	TRBV7-6	CASSITDGEETQYF	TGTGCCAGCAGCATCACTGACGGGGAAGAGACCCAGTACTTC
many	TRBJ2-7	.	TRBV2	CASSPEGGSYEQYF	TGTGCCAGCAGCCCGGAAGGGGGATCCTACGAGCAGTACTTC
few	TRBJ2-2	TRBD2	TRBV4-2	CASSPALTSGSGELFF	TGTGCCAGCAGCCCAGCCTTGACTAGCGGGTCCGGGGAGCTGTTTTTT